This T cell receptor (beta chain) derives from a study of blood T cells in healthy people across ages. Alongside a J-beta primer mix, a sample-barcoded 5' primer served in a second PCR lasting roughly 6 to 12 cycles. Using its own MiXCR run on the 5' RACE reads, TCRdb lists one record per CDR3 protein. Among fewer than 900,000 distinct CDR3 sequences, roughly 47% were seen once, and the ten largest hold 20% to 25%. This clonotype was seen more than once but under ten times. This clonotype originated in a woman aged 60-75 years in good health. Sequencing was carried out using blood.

CDR3 amino acids: CASSLSVMNTEAFF. Here the CDR3 DNA reads TGTGCCAGCAGTTTATCGGTGATGAACACTGAAGCTTTCTTT. This chain links TRBV12-3 or TRBV12-4 with TRBJ1-1; D gene uncertain. The CDR3 runs to 14 residues. The germline V and J ends were trimmed by 2 bases and 0 bases, with 7 bases remaining between them.